These 21 T cell receptor beta chains originate from one sample sequenced in a study of blood T cell repertoires in COVID-19. Sequencing used immunoSEQ multiplex PCR; TCRdb keeps in-frame clones, though not all of them. The sample yields about 300,000 clones, about 90% seen once. Sequencing input: peripheral blood. These receptors were collected from a woman in her 30s with COVID-19, enrolled during active disease.

This sequence joins TRBV14 and TRBJ2-3; 8 bases agree with TRBD2. The junction had 2 bases not matched to a gene; V was cut back by 4 bases and J by 2 bases. The CDR3 totals 14 residues. Germline assignment: CDR1 SGHDN and CDR2 FVKESK. DNA of the CDR3: TGTGCCAGCAGCCCGGGACTAGTCACAGATACGCAGTATTTT. This codes for CASSPGLVTDTQYF.

This clone was seen a handful of times. The V and J genes are TRBV19 and TRBJ1-5; 8 bases agree with TRBD1. Germline CDR1 is LNHDA and CDR2 is SQIVND (reference sequence). Trimming removed 8 bases from V and 4 bases from J; junction bases left unmatched: 13. The CDR3 extends over 16 amino acids. The CDR3 region has the DNA TGTGCCAGTGGAAGGACAGGGATACTTGGTAATCAGCCCCAGCATTTT. Its protein is CASGRTGILGNQPQHF.

This clone has a handful of counts. This chain links TRBV5-4 with TRBJ1-6; no definite D call. V gave up 2 bases and J gave up 0 bases, with 6 bases separating them. There are 15 residues in the CDR3. Germline loops: CDR1 SGHNT, CDR2 YYREEE (reference sequence). The CDR3 here is CASSFKSSYNSPLHF. CDR3 bases: TGTGCCAGCAGCTTCAAGAGCTCCTATAATTCACCCCTCCACTTT.

The chain joins TRBV12-3 or TRBV12-4 to TRBJ2-7, with TRBD2 as a possible D gene (6 bases). V was pared by 4 bases and J by 3 bases, with 7 bases between. The CDR3 is 12 residues long. DNA of the CDR3: TGTGCCAGCAGTTACGGGGGCTACGAGCAGTACTTC. This encodes CASSYGGYEQYF.

The chain uses TRBV6-2 or TRBV6-3 and TRBJ1-2; perhaps TRBD1 as D (6 bases). The germline V and J ends were trimmed by 5 bases and 8 bases, with 15 bases remaining between them. The CDR3 has 13 residues. Germline V CDR1 and CDR2: MNHEY, SVGEGT. DNA for the CDR3: TGTGCCAGCAGTGCACAGGGACGGGAAGGCTACACCTTC. This codes for CASSAQGREGYTF.

J is TRBJ1-1 and V is TRBV5-6, with D possibly being TRBD1 (6 bases). Per germline, CDR1 SGHDT and CDR2 YYEEEE. CDR3 size: 13 residues. V shed 3 bases and J shed 11 bases, with 17 bases lying between them. DNA for the CDR3: TGTGCCAGCAGCTCTAGATGGGCAGGGGTGGCTTTCTTT. It encodes CASSSRWAGVAFF.

The V call is TRBV19, the J call TRBJ2-1; no clear D gene. From germline, CDR1 is LNHDA and CDR2 SQIVND (reference sequence). The CDR3 extends over 15 amino acids. Between the trimmed V and J ends, which lost 3 bases and 4 bases, there was a span of 13 bases. The CDR3 coding sequence is TGTGCCAGTAGTATGTGGCCAGGTACTTACAATGAGCAGTTCTTC. It yields the protein CASSMWPGTYNEQFF. Full variable domain (outside the CDR3, taken from reference TRBV19 and TRBJ2-1): DGGITQSPKYLFRKEGQNVTLSCEQNLNHDAMYWYRQDPGQGLRLIYYSQIVNDFQKGDIAEGYSVSREKKESFPLTVTSAQKNPTAFYLCASSMWPGTYNEQFFGPGTRLTVL.

Written as DNA, the CDR3 is TGTGCCAGTAGTAAACAGGGGCTCCGTGGCTACACCTTC. Translation gives CASSKQGLRGYTF. The chain couples TRBV19 to TRBJ1-2; TRBD1 agrees at 7 bases. The CDR3 runs to 13 residues. The ends lost 4 bases at V and 7 bases at J; junction bases unmatched: 6. Germline V gene lookup returns CDR1 LNHDA and CDR2 SQIVND (reference sequence).

CDR3 nucleotides: TGTGCCAGCAGCTTAGTTACCGGGGTCCCCTACGAGCAGTACTTC. Amino acid sequence: CASSLVTGVPYEQYF. This chain joins TRBV7-2 and TRBJ2-7; possible D gene TRBD2, 5 bases. This CDR3 contains 15 residues. V lost 1 base and J 2 bases, leaving 12 bases between the germline ends. Per germline, CDR1 SGHTA and CDR2 FQGNSA. The full variable domain, rest sourced from reference TRBV7-2 and TRBJ2-7, is GAGVSQSPSNKVTEKGKDVELRCDPISGHTALYWYRQSLGQGLEFLIYFQGNSAPDKSGLPSDRFSAERTGGSVSTLTIQRTQQEDSAVYLCASSLVTGVPYEQYFGPGTRLTVT.

J is TRBJ1-5 and V is TRBV6-5, with 11 bases that match TRBD1. V was pared by 7 bases and J by 4 bases, with 3 bases of the junction left unmatched. Germline V lookup: CDR1 MNHEY, CDR2 SVGAGI. The CDR3 consists of 14 residues. CDR3 DNA: TGTGCCAGCAAGGGACAGGGGGTGAATCAGCCCCAGCATTTT. The encoded protein is CASKGQGVNQPQHF.

The chain employs TRBV4-2 and TRBJ1-1, with 8 bases fitting TRBD1. Germline V gene data show CDR1 as LGHNA and CDR2 as YNFKEQ. The CDR3 consists of 20 residues. V trimming: 0 bases; J trimming: 2 bases; junction bases outside the gene matches: 17. The CDR3: CASSQDLRGAGGAGNTEAFF. The CDR3, as DNA: TGTGCCAGCAGCCAAGATCTTAGGGGGGCAGGGGGCGCGGGAAACACTGAAGCTTTCTTT.

The CDR3 spells CASAREGVNTEAFF. The CDR3 nucleotides are TGCGCCAGCGCTCGCGAGGGGGTGAACACTGAAGCTTTCTTT. The rearrangement uses TRBV23-1 and TRBJ1-1; weak D call: TRBD1 (6 bases). TRBV23-1 is an ORF, with its function uncertain. V was clipped by 8 bases and J by 0 bases, with 13 bases between them. The CDR3 has 14 residues.

This chain joins TRBV12-5 and TRBJ2-2; D unresolved. Germline V gives CDR1 LGHNT, CDR2 FRNRAP. This CDR3 comprises 10 residues. CDR3 nucleotide sequence: TGTGCCCCCGGGTGGGGGGAGCTGTTTTTT. It encodes CAPGWGELFF.

This clone appeared a few times. The rearrangement uses TRBV20-1 and TRBJ1-1; D not resolved. This CDR3 comprises 11 residues. From germline, CDR1 is DFQATT and CDR2 SNEGSKA (reference sequence). The chain's CDR3 is CGPFKNTEAFF. The CDR3 DNA sequence: TGCGGGCCTTTTAAGAACACTGAAGCTTTCTTT.

This clone was seen a single time. This chain links TRBV5-4 with TRBJ1-2; D is ambiguous. V gave up 4 bases and J gave up 7 bases, with 17 bases separating them. This CDR3 is built from 14 residues. Germline CDR1 SGHNT, CDR2 YYREEE (reference sequence). The CDR3 DNA is TGTGCCAGCAGCCCCCAAAGCCAACCAGGTGGCTACACCTTC. This codes for CASSPQSQPGGYTF.

This sequence joins TRBV9 and TRBJ1-2, with a possible D match to TRBD1 (6 bases). V was cut by 0 bases and J by 6 bases, with 9 bases left in between. This CDR3 spans 13 amino acids. Germline CDR1 reads SGDLS; CDR2 reads YYNGEE. CDR3 DNA: TGTGCCAGCAGCGTAGGGACAGCGCATGGCTACACCTTC. Residues: CASSVGTAHGYTF.

This clone has only a few counts. This chain joins TRBV24-1 and TRBJ1-2, with 9 bases fitting TRBD1. The germline CDR1 and CDR2 sequences are KGHDR and SFDVKD. V lost 3 bases and J lost 6; bases outside the gene matches: 4. This CDR3 comprises 14 residues. The CDR3 nucleotides read TGTGCCACCAGTGATCTCCGGGACAGGGATGGCTACACCTTC. It is translated as CATSDLRDRDGYTF.

The chain is built from TRBV2 and TRBJ2-2; the D gene is possibly TRBD1 (5 bases). CDR1 is SNHLY, CDR2 FYNNEI, per germline. The CDR3 consists of 15 residues. V was pared by 6 bases and J by 0 bases, with 11 bases between. CDR3 nucleotide sequence: TGTGCCAGCAGGAGACAGAGCGCGAACACCGGGGAGCTGTTTTTT. This codes for CASRRQSANTGELFF.

The chain is built from TRBV11-2 and TRBJ2-7; D possibly corresponds to TRBD1 (5 bases). Germline loops: CDR1 SGHAT, CDR2 FQNNGV. The CDR3 is made up of 13 amino acids. Trimming stripped 6 bases from V and 2 bases from J, with 11 bases between. The CDR3 DNA follows: TGTGCCAGCAGTATTGGACAAACCTACGAGCAGTACTTC. Its translation is CASSIGQTYEQYF.

The rearrangement joins TRBV27 to TRBJ1-1; 9 bases fit TRBD1. Germline trimming cut 8 bases from V and 1 base from J; bases unmatched to any gene: 2. The CDR3 extends over 13 amino acids. CDR1 and CDR2 (germline): MNHEY, SMNVEV (reference sequence). The CDR3 spells CASWGQGNTEAFF. The CDR3 DNA reads TGTGCCAGCTGGGGACAGGGGAACACTGAAGCTTTCTTT.

This clone was counted between two and nine times. This chain uses TRBV7-9 with TRBJ1-4; no clear D. Trimming stripped 5 bases from V and 0 bases from J, with 13 bases between. CDR3 length: 16 amino acids. The germline V gene encodes CDR1 SEHNR and CDR2 FQNEAQ (reference sequence). The chain's CDR3 is CASSAGSTATNEKLFF. CDR3 DNA sequence: TGTGCCAGCAGCGCCGGGTCTACCGCAACTAATGAAAAACTGTTTTTT. The variable domain in full, completed from reference TRBV7-9 and TRBJ1-4, reads DTGVSQNPRHKITKRGQNVTFRCDPISEHNRLYWYRQTLGQGPEFLTYFQNEAQLEKSRLLSDRFSAERPKGSFSTLEIQRTEQGDSAMYLCASSAGSTATNEKLFFGSGTQLSVL.